Shown below are 27 T cell receptor beta chains from a single sample sequenced in a study of regulatory T cells in long-lasting Graves disease. Arm-PCR with iRepertoire HTBI primers amplified the CDR3 regions for these TCR beta libraries. TCRdb reprocessed the multiplex PCR reads via MiXCR and lists one record per CDR3 protein. Of about 560,000 distinct CDR3 sequences in the sample, around 16% were seen once. The time point here: newly diagnosed GD, antithyroid drugs for less than 3 months. Construction of the TCR library relied on RNA isolated from PBMCs. These data were likewise used in another study, on T cells in Graves' hyperthyroidism and ophthalmopathy.

The specimen comprised peripheral blood mononuclear cells (PBMCs), sampled at new diagnosis, from a patient treated with antithyroid drugs. The receptors derive from a man between 18 and 29 years old with Graves disease.

This clonotype was found a few times. A much larger clonotype is one base distant, so this may be a read error. This is likely a read error, given that the CDR3 carries no conserved phenylalanine or tryptophan at its end. The chain employs TRBV7-9 and TRBJ2-7, with TRBD2 matching over 7 bases. The CDR3 totals 16 residues. Unmatched junction bases numbered 15, after V lost 6 bases and J lost 4 bases. From germline, CDR1 is SEHNR and CDR2 FQNEAQ (reference sequence). The CDR3 sequence is CASSQVHGGWAYEQYL. CDR3 DNA sequence: TGTGCCAGCAGTCAAGTCCACGGGGGGTGGGCATACGAGCAGTACCTC.

The V and J genes are TRBV9 and TRBJ2-1; D gene unclear. Germline V CDR1 and CDR2: SGDLS, YYNGEE. Trimming took 7 bases from V and 0 from J, leaving 5 bases between them. The CDR3 spans 12 residues. In DNA form, the CDR3 reads TGTGCCAGCGCTCTCTCCTACAATGAGCAGTTCTTC. Protein: CASALSYNEQFF. Based on the CDR3 plus reference TRBV9 and TRBJ2-1, the full variable domain is DSGVTQTPKHLITATGQRVTLRCSPRSGDLSVYWYQQSLDQGLQFLIQYYNGEERAKGNILERFSAQQFPDLHSELNLSSLELGDSALYFCASALSYNEQFFGPGTRLTVL.

This clonotype was observed a handful of times. The chain has TRBV12-5 and TRBJ2-7; D may be TRBD2 (7 bases). V was shortened by 4 bases and J by 1 base, with 17 bases between the two germline ends. Germline assignment: CDR1 LGHNT and CDR2 FRNRAP. The CDR3 is 16 residues long. CDR3 region: CASGSPGGRSSYEQYF. The CDR3 bases are TGTGCTAGTGGTTCCCCGGGGGGCAGGTCATCCTACGAGCAGTACTTC.

This clonotype has more than one count but fewer than ten. CDR3: CASSLVLLPYEQYF. The CDR3 bases are TGTGCCAGCAGCTTGGTATTACTACCCTACGAGCAGTACTTC. The chain recombines TRBV7-9 with TRBJ2-7; D ambiguous. The V gene's germline CDR1 is SEHNR and CDR2 FQNEAQ (reference sequence). The CDR3 spans 14 residues. The V gene lost 3 bases and the J gene lost 2 bases, with 11 bases spanning the gap.

This clonotype has only a few counts. This chain links TRBV15 with TRBJ2-7, with 13 bases that match TRBD2. Germline CDR1 LNHNV, CDR2 YYDKDF (reference sequence). The V gene end was trimmed by 4 bases and the J gene end by 9 bases; junction bases not matched to a gene: 9. CDR3 length: 15 amino acids. CDR3 bases: TGTGCCACCAGCATTGGGACTAGCGGGAATGTTCGGCAGTACTTC. It specifies CATSIGTSGNVRQYF.

The chain couples TRBV25-1 to TRBJ2-1, with a tentative D call TRBD1 (6 bases). The CDR3 contains 16 residues. Germline V gives CDR1 MGHDK, CDR2 SYGVNS. V was shortened by 10 bases and J by 0 bases, with 19 bases between the two germline ends. CDR3 amino acids: CAKTGPGDSSYNEQFF. The CDR3 DNA reads as TGTGCCAAGACGGGTCCAGGGGATAGCTCCTACAATGAGCAGTTCTTC.

This clonotype has a count of ten or more. This chain uses TRBV6-9 with TRBJ2-5; TRBD2 might be the D (7 bases). V lost 4 bases to trimming and J lost 5 bases, with 23 bases between them. Germline V gene lookup returns CDR1 MNHGY and CDR2 SVAAGI. The CDR3 covers 17 residues. This chain's CDR3 is CASSFSPPPGGRETQYF. The CDR3 nucleotides are TGTGCCAGCAGTTTCTCCCCCCCCCCGGGGGGCAGGGAGACCCAGTACTTC.

This clonotype came up many times. V usage is TRBV6-1 and J usage is TRBJ1-1; 7 nucleotides align to TRBD1. J gave up 6 bases and V 5 bases, and 12 bases lay outside the gene matches. Germline CDR1 MNHNS, CDR2 SASEGT. CDR3 length equals 15 residues. CDR3: CASSLLDRLGAEAFF. CDR3 bases: TGTGCCAGCAGTCTTTTGGACAGGCTGGGCGCTGAAGCTTTCTTT.

The chain has TRBV9 and TRBJ1-2, with 7 nucleotides matching TRBD1. The CDR3 spans 14 residues. V shed 0 bases and J 4 bases; nucleotides not matched to a gene: 3. The germline V gene encodes CDR1 SGDLS and CDR2 YYNGEE. The CDR3 nucleotides read TGTGCCAGCAGCGTAGAAGGGACAGCCTATGGCTACACCTTC. Its translation: CASSVEGTAYGYTF.

This clonotype was observed many times. This sequence joins TRBV20-1 and TRBJ2-7; no clear D gene. The V gene lost 3 bases and the J gene lost 1 base, with 10 bases spanning the gap. Looked up from germline, CDR1 is DFQATT and CDR2 is SNEGSKA (reference sequence). CDR3 length: 13 residues. The CDR3 DNA reads TGCAGTGCTAGCCCGCGTGGGTCCTACGAGCAGTACTTC. Amino acids: CSASPRGSYEQYF.

This sequence joins TRBV30 and TRBJ2-2; 7 nucleotides line up with TRBD2. Germline V lookup: CDR1 GTSNPN, CDR2 SVGIG (reference sequence). The CDR3 sequence is 16 residues long. Germline trimming cut 0 bases from V and 6 bases from J; bases unmatched to any gene: 10. CDR3 nucleotide sequence: TGTGCCTGGAGTGTCGTAACTAGCGTAGGGGCCGGGGAGCTGTTTTTT. Translating gives CAWSVVTSVGAGELFF.

This clonotype was seen ten or more times. This chain links TRBV3-1 with TRBJ2-2, with D perhaps TRBD2 (6 bases). The CDR3 is 16 amino acids. V lost 4 bases, J lost 3 bases, and 15 bases lay in between. Germline CDR1 and CDR2: LGHDT and YNNKEL (reference sequence). The CDR3 sequence is CASSRQGGRDTGELFF. The CDR3 nucleotides are TGTGCCAGCAGCCGCCAGGGAGGAAGGGACACCGGGGAGCTGTTTTTT.

V is TRBV25-1 and J is TRBJ1-2; D uncertain. Germline CDR1 is MGHDK and CDR2 is SYGVNS. The CDR3 totals 13 residues. V was shortened by 1 base and J by 0 bases, with 3 bases between the two germline ends. The CDR3 loop is CASSEFANYGYTF. In nucleotides, the CDR3 is TGTGCCAGCAGTGAATTTGCTAACTATGGCTACACCTTC.

This clonotype has a count of ten or more. The chain joins TRBV5-1 to TRBJ2-1; D gene ambiguous. V lost 2 bases, J lost 10 bases, and 10 bases lay in between. CDR1 and CDR2 (germline): SGHRS, YFSETQ. The CDR3 contains 12 residues. The DNA for the CDR3 is TGCGCCAGCAGCTTACGCCATCAGGAGCAGTTCTTC. Protein: CASSLRHQEQFF.

This clonotype showed up many times. V is TRBV28 and J is TRBJ2-2, with no clear D. V was shortened by 7 bases and J by 2 bases, with 8 bases between the two germline ends. Germline CDR1 is MDHEN and CDR2 is SYDVKM. The CDR3 consists of 13 residues. The CDR3 loop reads CASNNVNTGELFF. The CDR3 DNA reads TGTGCCAGCAACAACGTTAACACCGGGGAGCTGTTTTTT.

This sequence joins TRBV19 and TRBJ2-1; 11 bases are a match to TRBD2. J gave up 7 bases and V 7 bases, and 9 bases lay outside the gene matches. The CDR3 runs to 15 residues. Germline CDR1 LNHDA, CDR2 SQIVND (reference sequence). Here the CDR3 DNA reads TGTGCCAGTATGACTAGCGGGAATTTTCGAAATGAGCAGTTCTTC. Its translation is CASMTSGNFRNEQFF.

Many counts were recorded for this clonotype. The J gene is TRBJ1-2, the V gene TRBV18, with no clear D. This CDR3 region has 16 residues. V was clipped by 0 bases and J by 4 bases, with 15 bases between them. Germline CDR1 and CDR2: KGHSH and LQKENI. The chain's CDR3 is CASSPPSGPTVYGYTF. CDR3 bases: TGTGCCAGCTCACCACCCAGCGGCCCGACGGTCTATGGCTACACCTTC.

This clonotype was recorded a few times. The chain employs TRBV5-5 and TRBJ1-1; 8 bases line up with TRBD1. Trimming took 4 bases from V and 1 from J; bases not matched to a gene: 6. CDR1 and CDR2 (germline): SGHKS, YYEKEE (reference sequence). CDR3 length: 15 amino acids. CDR3 loop: CASSKRQGPNTEAFF. DNA of the CDR3: TGTGCCAGCAGCAAACGACAGGGGCCGAACACTGAAGCTTTCTTT.

This clonotype showed up just a few times. V usage is TRBV9 and J usage is TRBJ1-5; D is perhaps TRBD1 (6 bases). The germline CDR1 and CDR2 sequences are SGDLS and YYNGEE. V shed 1 base and J shed 10 bases, with 12 bases lying between them. CDR3 size: 13 residues. The CDR3, as DNA: TGTGCCAGCAGCGTACAGCCCGGGGGCCCCCAGCATTTT. As protein: CASSVQPGGPQHF.

This clonotype has at least ten counts. V is TRBV3-1 and J is TRBJ2-1, with D possibly TRBD1 on 5 matching bases. Trimming took off 4 bases at V and 0 bases at J, with 13 bases between the two ends. The length of the CDR3 is 16 residues. CDR1 is LGHDT and CDR2 is YNNKEL in the germline V gene (reference sequence). CDR3 amino acids: CASSLVFRASYNEQFF. For the CDR3, the DNA is TGTGCCAGCAGCCTAGTTTTCAGGGCCTCCTACAATGAGCAGTTCTTC.

The table lists this clonotype with many counts. In DNA, the CDR3 is TGCGCCAGCAGCTTGGCTGGCCTTGGGGGCTATGGCTACACCTTC. It is translated as CASSLAGLGGYGYTF. The V gene is TRBV5-1, the J gene TRBJ1-2; D possibly corresponds to TRBD1 (5 bases). V was pared by 0 bases and J by 4 bases, with 13 bases between. In germline, CDR1 is SGHRS, CDR2 YFSETQ. The CDR3 runs 15 residues.

This clonotype showed up many times. This rearrangement joins TRBV28 to TRBJ1-2; TRBD1 agrees at 7 bases. The CDR3 spans 12 residues. The J segment lost 8 bases and the V segment lost 4 bases, leaving 4 bases of the junction unmatched. Per germline, CDR1 MDHEN and CDR2 SYDVKM. CDR3 in DNA: TGTGCCAGCAGTTGGGAAGGGGGCGGCTACACCTTC. Its protein is CASSWEGGGYTF.

This clonotype was found many times. The CDR3 is CASNSEGDEQFF. CDR3 coding DNA: TGTGCCAGCAATTCTGAGGGCGATGAGCAGTTCTTC. The chain has TRBV3-1 and TRBJ2-1; possible D gene TRBD2, 5 bases. Trimming shortened V by 7 bases and J by 8 bases, and 12 bases separated the two germline ends. From germline, CDR1 is LGHDT and CDR2 YNNKEL (reference sequence). CDR3 length equals 12 residues.

This clonotype has just a few counts. J is TRBJ1-6 and V is TRBV10-2; D is ambiguous. In germline, CDR1 is WSHSY, CDR2 SAAADI. The CDR3 runs 15 residues. Deletions cut 3 bases from V and 6 bases from J, with 12 bases between. The CDR3 DNA is TGCGCCAGCAGTGACTTTTCGCCTGGTAATTCACCCCTCCACTTT. This codes for CASSDFSPGNSPLHF.

This clonotype came up many times. V gene TRBV12-3 or TRBV12-4 combines with J gene TRBJ2-7, with 11 bases fitting TRBD2. J gave up 0 bases and V 2 bases, and 18 bases lay outside the gene matches. The CDR3 spans 21 residues. In DNA form, the CDR3 reads TGTGCCAGCAGTTTAACCCCGGGTTTAGCGGGAGGGCCGCTATTCTCCTACGAGCAGTACTTC. Translated, it gives CASSLTPGLAGGPLFSYEQYF.

As concerns this clonotype: This may arise from a read error, as a much more abundant clone is one base away. It is likely a read error, because the conserved phenylalanine at the end of the CDR3 is missing. The chain uses TRBV7-9 and TRBJ2-5; D may match TRBD1 or TRBD2 (5 bases each). Trimming took 3 bases from V and 3 from J, leaving 8 bases between them. Germline loops: CDR1 SEHNR, CDR2 FQNEAQ (reference sequence). The length of the CDR3 is 13 residues. CDR3 sequence (DNA): TGTGCCAGCAGCTTCGGGGCAGAAGAGACCCAGTACCTC. It specifies CASSFGAEETQYL.

This clonotype occurred many times. This sequence joins TRBV5-1 and TRBJ2-1; a possible D gene is TRBD2 (5 bases). This CDR3 spans 15 amino acids. The V and J ends lost 2 bases and 5 bases respectively, with 14 bases between them. In germline, CDR1 is SGHRS, CDR2 YFSETQ. This CDR3 is CASSFQTSRNNEQFF. DNA for the CDR3: TGCGCCAGCAGCTTCCAAACTAGTCGCAACAATGAGCAGTTCTTC.